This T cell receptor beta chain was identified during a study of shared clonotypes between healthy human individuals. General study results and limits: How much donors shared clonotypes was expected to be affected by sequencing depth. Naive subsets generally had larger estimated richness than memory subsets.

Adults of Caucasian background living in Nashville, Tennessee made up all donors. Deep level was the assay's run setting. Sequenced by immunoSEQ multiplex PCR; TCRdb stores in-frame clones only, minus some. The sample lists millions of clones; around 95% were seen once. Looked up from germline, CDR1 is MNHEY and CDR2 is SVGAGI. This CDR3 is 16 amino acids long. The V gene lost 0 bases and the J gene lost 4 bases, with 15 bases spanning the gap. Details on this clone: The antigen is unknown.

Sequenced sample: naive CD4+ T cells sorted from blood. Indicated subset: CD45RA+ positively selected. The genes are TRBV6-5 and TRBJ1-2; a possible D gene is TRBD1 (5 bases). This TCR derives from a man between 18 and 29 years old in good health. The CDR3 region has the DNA TGTGCCAGCAGTTACTCGATAGCACCTGGGGGCTATGGCTACACCTTC. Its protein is CASSYSIAPGGYGYTF.